This T cell receptor (beta chain) was captured in a study of blood T cell repertoires in COVID-19. On the study more broadly: Samples representing acute and convalescent COVID-19 were sourced from the United States, Italy and Spain. In each case, the material was cDNA or gDNA derived from T cells, B-cell-depleted T cells, or PBMCs.

This CDR3 has 16 residues. V dropped 9 bases and J dropped 0; count of bases not matched to a gene: 5. The germline V gene has CDR1 SNHLY and CDR2 FYNNEI. Individuals drawn from around 25 US areas were about 18 to 100 years old. Clones were sequenced by immunoSEQ multiplex PCR, and TCRdb holds only the in-frame ones, with some missing. The data hold over 150,000 clones, with 75% to 90% observed a single time. Sequenced input: PBMCs or T cells enriched from blood (not recorded which). This TCR came from a man aged 35-49 years who had recovered from COVID-19. The gene calls are TRBV2 and TRBJ1-6; 10 bases map to TRBD1. The CDR3 region has the DNA TGTGCCAGTATCTGGGACAGGGGCTCCTATAATTCACCCCTCCACTTT. Its translation is CASIWDRGSYNSPLHF.